This T cell receptor beta chain came from a study of STAT5B mutations in CD4+ large granular lymphocyte leukemia. The overall study: Healthy donors showed HLA-associated enrichment of the CDR3 'QG' motif. General study points: Over 20% of private leukemic clonotypes occurred rarely in other patients' non-leukemic repertoires. Higher CD4+ than CD8+ T-LGLL clonality might reflect small sample size.

On this clone: Its antigen is currently unknown.

The CDR3 contains 15 residues. With 1 base removed from V and 7 bases from J, the gap between germline ends came to 14 bases. Germline lookup yields CDR1 SGHNT and CDR2 YENEEA. This was a survey-level run. Data came from immunoSEQ multiplex PCR; TCRdb stores just in-frame clones and leaves some out. Among roughly 30,000 clones listed, more than 65% were seen once. The chain couples TRBV11-3 to TRBJ2-1; no reliable D call. The clonotype originates from a human donor in good health. Sequencing used CD4+ T cells from blood buffy coats. The chain's CDR3 is CASSLVSGSRNEQFF. In DNA form, the CDR3 reads TGTGCCAGCAGCTTAGTCTCCGGCAGCCGAAATGAGCAGTTCTTC.